The 6 T cell receptor beta chains below come from one sample, sequenced in a study of blood T cell repertoires in COVID-19. Method: immunoSEQ multiplex PCR; TCRdb's copy keeps in-frame clones and lacks some. This table has 150,000 to 200,000 clones, approximately 86% appearing once. Material: peripheral blood. The receptors come from a man between 50 and 59 years old with active or convalescent COVID-19.

This clone was seen only a few times. The chain combines TRBV6-5 with TRBJ2-7; TRBD1 matches 8 bases. The CDR3 length is 12 residues. The V segment lost 6 bases and the J segment 4 bases; nucleotides outside the gene matches: 2. Germline V lookup: CDR1 MNHEY, CDR2 SVGAGI. The CDR3 reads CASRRQGYEQYF. In nucleotides, the CDR3 is TGTGCCAGCAGAAGACAGGGGTACGAGCAGTACTTC.

This rearrangement joins TRBV12-3 or TRBV12-4 to TRBJ1-2; D may be TRBD1 (5 bases). The CDR3 sequence is 13 residues long. V shed 1 base and J shed 6 bases, with 9 bases lying between them. CDR3: CASSLDRGDGYTF. The CDR3 region has the DNA TGTGCCAGCAGTTTAGATCGGGGGGATGGCTACACCTTC.

The chain carries TRBV6-5 and TRBJ1-5; D unclear. Germline assignment: CDR1 MNHEY and CDR2 SVGAGI. Trimming removed 5 bases at V and 1 base at J, with 9 bases between. This CDR3 spans 14 amino acids. This chain's CDR3 is CASSPGSSNQPQHF. The DNA of the CDR3 is TGTGCCAGCAGTCCCGGGAGCAGCAATCAGCCCCAGCATTTT.

The rearrangement joins TRBV4-3 to TRBJ1-1; D is undetermined. Germline values: CDR1 LGHNA, CDR2 YSLEER. V was shortened by 4 bases and J by 0 bases, with 6 bases between the two germline ends. CDR3 length: 13 amino acids. DNA of the CDR3: TGCGCCAGCAGCCCGGGGATGAACACTGAAGCTTTCTTT. Protein product: CASSPGMNTEAFF.

The chain combines TRBV18 with TRBJ2-7; D remains unclear. Germline loops: CDR1 KGHSH, CDR2 LQKENI. This CDR3 comprises 15 residues. Trimming removed 0 bases at V and 0 bases at J, with 9 bases between. In nucleotides, the CDR3 is TGTGCCAGCTCACCACCGGGCAGGCCCTCCTACGAGCAGTACTTC. Translating gives CASSPPGRPSYEQYF. The complete variable domain, with remaining parts taken from reference TRBV18 and TRBJ2-7, reads NAGVMQNPRHLVRRRGQEARLRCSPMKGHSHVYWYRQLPEEGLKFMVYLQKENIIDESGMPKERFSAEFPKEGPSILRIQQVVRGDSAAYFCASSPPGRPSYEQYFGPGTRLTVT.

V is TRBV10-1 and J is TRBJ2-5; 13 positions agree with TRBD2. Germline CDR1 reads WNHNN; CDR2 reads SYGVQD (reference sequence). This CDR3 has 16 amino acids. V was clipped by 4 bases and J by 1 base; unmatched bases: 3. The CDR3 DNA reads TGCGCCAGCAGTGTACTAGCGGGAGGGACCCAAGAGACCCAGTACTTC. Translating gives CASSVLAGGTQETQYF.